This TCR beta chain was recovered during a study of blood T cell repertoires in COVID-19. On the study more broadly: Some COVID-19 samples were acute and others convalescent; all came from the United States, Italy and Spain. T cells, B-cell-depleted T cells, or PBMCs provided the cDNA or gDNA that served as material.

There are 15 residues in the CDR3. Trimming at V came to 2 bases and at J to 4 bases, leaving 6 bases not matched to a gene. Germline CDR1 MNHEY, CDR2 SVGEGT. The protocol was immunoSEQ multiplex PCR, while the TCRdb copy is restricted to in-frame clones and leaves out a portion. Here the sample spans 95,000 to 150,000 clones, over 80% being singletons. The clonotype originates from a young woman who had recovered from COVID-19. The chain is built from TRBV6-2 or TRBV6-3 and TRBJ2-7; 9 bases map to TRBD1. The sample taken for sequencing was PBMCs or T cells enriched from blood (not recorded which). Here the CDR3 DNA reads TGTGCCAGCAGTTACAGTGGGACAGGGAGGTACGAGCAGTACTTC. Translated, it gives CASSYSGTGRYEQYF.